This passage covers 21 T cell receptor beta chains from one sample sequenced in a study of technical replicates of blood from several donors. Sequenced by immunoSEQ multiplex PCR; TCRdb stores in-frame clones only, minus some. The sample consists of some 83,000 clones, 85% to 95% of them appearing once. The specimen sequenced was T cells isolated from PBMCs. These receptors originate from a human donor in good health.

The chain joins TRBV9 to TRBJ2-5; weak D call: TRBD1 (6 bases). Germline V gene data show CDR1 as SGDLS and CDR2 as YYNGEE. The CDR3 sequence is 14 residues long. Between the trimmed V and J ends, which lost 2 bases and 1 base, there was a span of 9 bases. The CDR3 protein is CASSVQGSQETQYF. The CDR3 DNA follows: TGTGCCAGCAGCGTCCAGGGGAGCCAAGAGACCCAGTACTTC.

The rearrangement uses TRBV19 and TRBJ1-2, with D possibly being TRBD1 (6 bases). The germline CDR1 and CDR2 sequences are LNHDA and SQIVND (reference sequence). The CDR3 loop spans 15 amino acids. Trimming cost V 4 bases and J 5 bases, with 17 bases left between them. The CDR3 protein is CASSTAPRGPYGYTF. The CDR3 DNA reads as TGTGCCAGTAGTACAGCCCCCAGGGGCCCGTATGGCTACACCTTC.

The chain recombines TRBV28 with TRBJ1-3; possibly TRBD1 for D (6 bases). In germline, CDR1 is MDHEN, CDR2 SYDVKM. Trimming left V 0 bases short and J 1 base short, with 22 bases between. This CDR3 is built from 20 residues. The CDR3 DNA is TGTGCCAGCAGTTTATGGCCAATAGGACAGAGTTTTGGGTCTGGAAACACCATATATTTT. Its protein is CASSLWPIGQSFGSGNTIYF.

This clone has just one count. CDR3 nucleotides: TGTGCCAGCAGTCCCCGCCTCCGGACTAGCGGGGGCACAGATACGCAGTATTTT. Translating gives CASSPRLRTSGGTDTQYF. J is TRBJ2-3 and V is TRBV27; 12 nucleotides agree with TRBD2. Germline V gene sequence: CDR1 MNHEY, CDR2 SMNVEV (reference sequence). The CDR3 extends over 18 amino acids. V shed 5 bases, J shed 1 base, and the junction held 10 bases outside the gene matches.

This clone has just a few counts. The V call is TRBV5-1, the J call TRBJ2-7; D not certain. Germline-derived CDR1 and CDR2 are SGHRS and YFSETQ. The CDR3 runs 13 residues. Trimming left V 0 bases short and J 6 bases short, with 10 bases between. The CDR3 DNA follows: TGCGCCAGCAGCTTGGAAGCGAGTTCCGAGCAGTACTTC. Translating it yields CASSLEASSEQYF.

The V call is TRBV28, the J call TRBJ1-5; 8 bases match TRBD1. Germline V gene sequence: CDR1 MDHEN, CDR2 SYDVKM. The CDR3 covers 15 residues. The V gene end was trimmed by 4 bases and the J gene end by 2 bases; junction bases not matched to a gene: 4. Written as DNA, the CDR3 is TGTGCCAGCAGTTGGTTGACAGGGGGCAATCAGCCCCAGCATTTT. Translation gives CASSWLTGGNQPQHF.

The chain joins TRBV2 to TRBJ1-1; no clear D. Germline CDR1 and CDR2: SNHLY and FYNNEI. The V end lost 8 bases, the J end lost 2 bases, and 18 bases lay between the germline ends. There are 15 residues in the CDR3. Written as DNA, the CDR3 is TGTGCCAGCGAGCAGGAAGCAAACCAAAACACTGAAGCTTTCTTT. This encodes CASEQEANQNTEAFF.

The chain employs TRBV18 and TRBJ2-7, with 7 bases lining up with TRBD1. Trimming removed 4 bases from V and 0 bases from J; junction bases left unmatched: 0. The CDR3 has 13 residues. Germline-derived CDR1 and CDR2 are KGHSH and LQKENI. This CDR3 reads CASSRDSSYEQYF. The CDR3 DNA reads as TGTGCCAGCTCACGGGACAGCTCCTACGAGCAGTACTTC.

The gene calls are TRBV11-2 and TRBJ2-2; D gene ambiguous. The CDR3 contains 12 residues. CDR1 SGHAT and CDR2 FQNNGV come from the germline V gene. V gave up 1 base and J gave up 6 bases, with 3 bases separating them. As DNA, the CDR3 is TGTGCCAGCAGCTTAGCTGCCGGGGAGCTGTTTTTT. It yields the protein CASSLAAGELFF.

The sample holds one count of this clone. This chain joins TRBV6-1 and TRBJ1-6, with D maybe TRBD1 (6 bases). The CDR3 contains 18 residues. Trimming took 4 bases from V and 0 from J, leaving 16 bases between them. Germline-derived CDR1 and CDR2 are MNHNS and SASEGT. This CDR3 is CASSAGGPPFSYNSPLHF. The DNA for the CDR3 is TGTGCCAGCAGTGCGGGGGGGCCCCCCTTCTCCTATAATTCACCCCTCCACTTT.

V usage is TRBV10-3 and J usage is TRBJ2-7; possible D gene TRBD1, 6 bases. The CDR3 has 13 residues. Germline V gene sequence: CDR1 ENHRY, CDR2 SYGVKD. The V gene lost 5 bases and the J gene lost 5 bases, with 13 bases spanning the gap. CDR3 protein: CAISLGRTDEQYF. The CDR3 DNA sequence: TGTGCCATCAGTCTAGGACGGACAGACGAGCAGTACTTC.

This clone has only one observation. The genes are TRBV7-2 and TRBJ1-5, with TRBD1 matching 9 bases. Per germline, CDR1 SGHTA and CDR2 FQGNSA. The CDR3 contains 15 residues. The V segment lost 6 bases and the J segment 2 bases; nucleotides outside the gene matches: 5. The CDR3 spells CASSDRGAGNQPQHF. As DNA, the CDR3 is TGTGCCAGCAGTGACAGGGGGGCGGGCAATCAGCCCCAGCATTTT.

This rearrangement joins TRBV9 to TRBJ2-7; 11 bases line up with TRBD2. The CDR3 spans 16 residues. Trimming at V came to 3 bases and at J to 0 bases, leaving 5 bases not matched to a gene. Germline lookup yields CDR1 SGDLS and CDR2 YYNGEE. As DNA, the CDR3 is TGTGCCAGCAGCGCGGGACTAGCGGCTAGCTCCTACGAGCAGTACTTC. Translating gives CASSAGLAASSYEQYF. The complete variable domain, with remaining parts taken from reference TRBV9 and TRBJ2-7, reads DSGVTQTPKHLITATGQRVTLRCSPRSGDLSVYWYQQSLDQGLQFLIQYYNGEERAKGNILERFSAQQFPDLHSELNLSSLELGDSALYFCASSAGLAASSYEQYFGPGTRLTVT.

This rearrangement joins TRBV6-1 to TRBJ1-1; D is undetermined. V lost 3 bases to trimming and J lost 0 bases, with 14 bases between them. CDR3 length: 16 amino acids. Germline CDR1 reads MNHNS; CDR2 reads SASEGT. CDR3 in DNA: TGTGCCAGCAGTGAGAGGGTGGGCCAGGTGAACACTGAAGCTTTCTTT. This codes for CASSERVGQVNTEAFF.

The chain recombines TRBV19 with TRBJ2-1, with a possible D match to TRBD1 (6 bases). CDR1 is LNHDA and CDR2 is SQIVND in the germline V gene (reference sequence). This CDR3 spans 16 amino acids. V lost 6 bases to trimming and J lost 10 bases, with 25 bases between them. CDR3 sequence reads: CASSPYGRGPEGEQFF. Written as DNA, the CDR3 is TGTGCCAGTAGCCCATACGGCAGGGGTCCTGAGGGGGAGCAGTTCTTC.

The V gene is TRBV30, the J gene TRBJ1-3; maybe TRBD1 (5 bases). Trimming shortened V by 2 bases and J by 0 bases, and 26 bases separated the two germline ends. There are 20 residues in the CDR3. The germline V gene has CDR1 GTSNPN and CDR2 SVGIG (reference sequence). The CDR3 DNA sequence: TGTGCCTGGAGTATATCACGGACATTCTGGCAGGGCCTCTCTGGAAACACCATATATTTT. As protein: CAWSISRTFWQGLSGNTIYF.

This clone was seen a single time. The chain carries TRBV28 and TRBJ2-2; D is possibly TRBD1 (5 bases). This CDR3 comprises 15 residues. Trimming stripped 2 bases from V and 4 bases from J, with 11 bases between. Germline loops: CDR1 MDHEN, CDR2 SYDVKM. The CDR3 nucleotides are TGTGCCAGCAGTTTAAGTTCGCAGGGCACCGGGGAGCTGTTTTTT. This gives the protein CASSLSSQGTGELFF.

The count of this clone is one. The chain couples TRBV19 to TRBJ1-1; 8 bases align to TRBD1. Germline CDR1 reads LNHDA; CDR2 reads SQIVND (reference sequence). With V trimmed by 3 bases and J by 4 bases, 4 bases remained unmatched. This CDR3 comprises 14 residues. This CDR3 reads CASSIDTGGTEAFF. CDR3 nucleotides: TGTGCCAGTAGTATTGATACAGGGGGCACTGAAGCTTTCTTT.

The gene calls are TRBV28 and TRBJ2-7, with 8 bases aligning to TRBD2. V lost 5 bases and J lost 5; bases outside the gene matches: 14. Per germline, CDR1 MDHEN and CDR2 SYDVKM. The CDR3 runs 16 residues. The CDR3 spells CASSAPGTRISNEQYF. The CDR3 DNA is TGTGCCAGCAGTGCCCCCGGGACTAGAATATCAAACGAGCAGTACTTC.

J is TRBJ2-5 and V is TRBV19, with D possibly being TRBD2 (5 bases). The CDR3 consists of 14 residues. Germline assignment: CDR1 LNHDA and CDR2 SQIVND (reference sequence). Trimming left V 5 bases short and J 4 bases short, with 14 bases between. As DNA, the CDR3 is TGTGCCAGTAGTTTGGACCCCGCGGGAGAGACCCAGTACTTC. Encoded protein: CASSLDPAGETQYF.

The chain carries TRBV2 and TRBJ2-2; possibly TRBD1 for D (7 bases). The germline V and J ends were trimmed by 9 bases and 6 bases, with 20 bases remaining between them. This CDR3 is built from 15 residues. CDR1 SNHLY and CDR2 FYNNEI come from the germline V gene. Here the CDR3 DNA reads TGTGCCAGGATGGTGGAGGGCAGGGGGGCCGGGGAGCTGTTTTTT. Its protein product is CARMVEGRGAGELFF.